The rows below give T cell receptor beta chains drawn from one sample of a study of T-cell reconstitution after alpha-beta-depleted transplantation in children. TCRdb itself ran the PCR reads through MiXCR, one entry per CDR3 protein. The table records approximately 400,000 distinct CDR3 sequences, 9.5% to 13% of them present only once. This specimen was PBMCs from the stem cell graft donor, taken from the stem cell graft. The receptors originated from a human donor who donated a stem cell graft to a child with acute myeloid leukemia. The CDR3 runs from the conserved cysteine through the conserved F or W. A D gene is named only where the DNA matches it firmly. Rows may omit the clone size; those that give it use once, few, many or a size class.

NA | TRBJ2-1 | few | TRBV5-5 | CASSADVHSYNEQFF | TGTGCCAGCAGCGCCGACGTTCACTCCTACAATGAGCAGTTCTTC
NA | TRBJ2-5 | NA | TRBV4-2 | CASSQTGNQETQYF | TGTGCCAGCAGCCAAACAGGGAACCAAGAGACCCAGTACTTC
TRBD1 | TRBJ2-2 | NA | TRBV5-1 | CASNLKPPGQGKTGELFF | TGCGCCAGCAACTTGAAGCCTCCGGGACAGGGGAAAACCGGGGAGCTGTTTTTT
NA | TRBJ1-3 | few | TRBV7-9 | CASSPEGARNTIYF | TGTGCCAGCAGCCCCGAAGGGGCGAGAAACACCATATATTTT
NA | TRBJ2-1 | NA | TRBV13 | CASTYRGEWNEQFF | TGTGCCAGCACTTATAGGGGGGAATGGAATGAGCAGTTCTTC
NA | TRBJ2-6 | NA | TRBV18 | CASSPQGGSGANVLTF | TGTGCCAGCTCACCACAGGGTGGGTCTGGGGCCAACGTCCTGACTTTC
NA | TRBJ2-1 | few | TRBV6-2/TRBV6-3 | CASSYSIFFGGPREYNEQFF | TGTGCCAGCAGTTACTCGATTTTTTTTGGTGGACCGCGGGAATACAATGAGCAGTTCTTC
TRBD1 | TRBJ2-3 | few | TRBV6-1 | CASSEVGQGTDTQYF | TGTGCCAGCAGTGAGGTGGGACAGGGGACAGATACGCAGTATTTT
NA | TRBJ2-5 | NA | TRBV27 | CASSLSGQEGGGTQYF | TGTGCCAGCAGTTTATCAGGACAGGAGGGGGGGGGAACCCAGTACTTC
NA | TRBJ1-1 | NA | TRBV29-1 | CSVEGGGRTEAFF | TGCAGCGTTGAAGGGGGGGGGCGGACTGAAGCTTTCTTT
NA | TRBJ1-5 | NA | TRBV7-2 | CASSPRQASQPQHF | TGTGCCAGCAGCCCCCGACAGGCGTCTCAGCCCCAGCATTTT
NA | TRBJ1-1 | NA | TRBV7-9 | CASSLALKNTEAFF | TGTGCCAGCAGCTTAGCTTTGAAGAACACTGAAGCTTTCTTT
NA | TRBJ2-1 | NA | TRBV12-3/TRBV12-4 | CASSPPAGAEQFF | TGTGCCAGCAGCCCTCCCGCGGGGGCTGAGCAGTTCTTC
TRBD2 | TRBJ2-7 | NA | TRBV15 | CATGTSAYEQYF | TGTGCCACCGGGACTAGCGCCTACGAGCAGTACTTC
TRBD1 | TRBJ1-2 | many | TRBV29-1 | CSVESRTGDNGYTF | TGCAGCGTTGAATCCCGGACAGGGGATAATGGCTACACCTTC
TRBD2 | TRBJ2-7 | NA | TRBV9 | CASSTQPGLAGEDQQYF | TGTGCCAGCAGCACCCAACCGGGACTAGCGGGAGAAGATCAGCAGTACTTC
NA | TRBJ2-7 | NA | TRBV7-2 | CASSRDAGMIYF | TGTGCCAGCAGTCGGGACGCCGGTATGATTTACTTC